This TCR beta chain was documented in a study of beta chain features in type 1 diabetes. Study-level findings and limits: Fewer insertions but more deletions were seen at VDJ junctions in type 1 diabetes patients. Within each of all four CD4+ subsets, Type 1 diabetes patients had TCRB CDR3s that were moderately but significantly shorter.

CDR1 and CDR2 from the germline V gene are SQVTM and ANQGSEA. This CDR3 has 12 amino acids. Trimming took 0 bases from V and 15 from J, leaving 15 bases between them. Notes on this clone: Its antigen is not known.

The investigators reverse transcribed all of the isolated RNA, so they sequenced expressed TCRB transcripts. The protocol was immunoSEQ multiplex PCR, while the TCRdb copy is restricted to in-frame clones and leaves out a portion. The data show more than 200,000 clones, 16% seen once. The chain has TRBV29-1 and TRBJ1-5; tentative D call: TRBD1 (5 bases). Sequencing was performed on naive CD4+ T cells from blood. The sequence derives from a man aged 30 to 39 with type 1 diabetes. As DNA, the CDR3 is TGCAGCGTTGAAGAGATAGGGGCAGGACGGCATTTT. Translation gives CSVEEIGAGRHF.